The 22 T cell receptor beta chains reported below all come from one sample, sequenced in a study of blood T cells in healthy people across ages (dated by TCRdb to about 2015). Receptor amplification or capture employed 5' RACE. This sample was sequenced with an Illumina HiSeq 2500. A second PCR of about 7 to 12 cycles was performed with a sample-barcoded 5' primer and a J-beta primer mix. The public reads were reprocessed in TCRdb via fastp at Q25 and MiXCR, keeping in-frame beta chains. A single entry per CDR3 protein holds the most common genes and DNA from its merged rows. The sample table lists 1.5 million to 2 million distinct CDR3 sequences, approximately 50% of them with a count of one. The ten top clones hold over 2% of the sample. Source material: blood. These receptor sequences come from a woman in her thirties or forties in good health.

This clonotype was counted between two and nine times. DNA for the CDR3: TGTGCCACCAGTGATGCCGGGGGGAAATATGAGACCCAGTACTTC. Its protein product is CATSDAGGKYETQYF. This chain joins TRBV24-1 and TRBJ2-5, with TRBD2 matching over 7 bases. This CDR3 has 15 amino acids. J was trimmed by 5 bases and V by 3 bases; bases with no gene match: 8. From germline, CDR1 is KGHDR and CDR2 SFDVKD.

The table lists this clonotype with a count of one. The rearrangement joins TRBV20-1 to TRBJ2-6, with D hard to call. The CDR3 is 16 amino acids. With 3 bases removed from V and 0 bases from J, the gap between germline ends came to 12 bases. The V gene's germline CDR1 is DFQATT and CDR2 SNEGSKA (reference sequence). CDR3: CSARAYVGSGANVLTF. The CDR3 nucleotides are TGCAGTGCTAGGGCCTACGTGGGCTCTGGGGCCAACGTCCTGACTTTC.

This sequence joins TRBV6-5 and TRBJ1-2, with D unclear. The CDR3 contains 13 residues. Deletions cut 6 bases from V and 6 bases from J, with 14 bases between. Looked up from germline, CDR1 is MNHEY and CDR2 is SVGAGI. The CDR3 nucleotides are TGTGCCAGCAGCCCCCTCCAGTTGGATGGCTACACCTTC. Amino acid sequence: CASSPLQLDGYTF.

In its sample, this clonotype was seen a few times. The chain employs TRBV6-1 and TRBJ2-3; 8 bases are shared with TRBD2. V dropped 7 bases and J dropped 3; count of bases not matched to a gene: 9. This CDR3 spans 15 amino acids. CDR1 is MNHNS and CDR2 is SASEGT in the germline V gene. The CDR3 region has the DNA TGTGCCAGCACCACCCGGCGGGGGGATACAGATACGCAGTATTTT. Protein sequence: CASTTRRGDTDTQYF.

This clonotype has only a few counts. The rearrangement joins TRBV7-9 to TRBJ2-5; the match to TRBD1 covers 7 bases. The trim removed 2 bases at V and 2 bases at J, leaving 5 bases unmatched. The germline V gene has CDR1 SEHNR and CDR2 FQNEAQ (reference sequence). The CDR3 contains 15 residues. In nucleotides, the CDR3 is TGTGCCAGCAGCTTATGGGGGACAGAGCAAGAGACCCAGTACTTC. Its translation: CASSLWGTEQETQYF.

Only a few counts were recorded for this clonotype. An end of the junction differs from the germline gene, which may be a read error. This chain links TRBV7-9 with TRBJ2-5; tentative D call: TRBD1 (8 bases). The CDR3 is made up of 15 amino acids. Germline V CDR1 and CDR2: SEHNR, FQNEAQ (reference sequence). The CDR3 is CASRGSGTGQEAQYF. The DNA of the CDR3 is TGTGCCAGCAGGGGCAGCGGGACAGGACAAGAGGCCCAGTACTTC.

Comment on this clonotype: An end of the junction does not agree with germline; a read error may underlie this. The chain combines TRBV7-9 with TRBJ1-6; 7 bases agree with TRBD1. The CDR3 spans 14 residues. Per the germline V gene, CDR1 is SEHNR and CDR2 is FQNEAQ (reference sequence). DNA for the CDR3: TGTGCTAGCAGCTTAAGAGGGGGCGAATCACCCCTCCACTTT. It encodes CASSLRGGESPLHF.

This chain joins TRBV20-1 and TRBJ1-5; 8 bases align to TRBD1. Germline CDR1 is DFQATT and CDR2 is SNEGSKA (reference sequence). This CDR3 has 17 amino acids. The V gene end was trimmed by 1 base and the J gene end by 5 bases; junction bases not matched to a gene: 13. In DNA, the CDR3 is TGCAGTGCTAGAGCCACTAGGACAGGGACGGGGTATCAGCCCCAGCATTTT. It encodes CSARATRTGTGYQPQHF.

The CDR3 nucleotides are TGTGCCAGCAGCCATGGACGGCAGCAAGAGACCCAGTACTTC. Translated: CASSHGRQQETQYF. The chain has TRBV7-2 and TRBJ2-5; D is ambiguous. The CDR3 is 14 residues long. CDR1 and CDR2 from the germline V gene are SGHTA and FQGNSA. Trimming cost V 5 bases and J 2 bases, with 12 bases left between them. The whole variable domain, remainder taken from reference TRBV7-2 and TRBJ2-5, is GAGVSQSPSNKVTEKGKDVELRCDPISGHTALYWYRQSLGQGLEFLIYFQGNSAPDKSGLPSDRFSAERTGGSVSTLTIQRTQQEDSAVYLCASSHGRQQETQYFGPGTRLLVL.

V gene TRBV7-6 combines with J gene TRBJ1-5, with a tentative D call TRBD1 (5 bases). Germline loops: CDR1 SGHVS, CDR2 FNYEAQ. The V end lost 5 bases, the J end lost 0 bases, and 17 bases lay between the germline ends. This CDR3 region has 17 residues. The chain's CDR3 is CASSQTLRGYSNQPQHF. As DNA, the CDR3 is TGTGCCAGCAGCCAAACCCTCCGGGGGTATAGCAATCAGCCCCAGCATTTT.

In this sample, this clonotype turned up a few times. V is TRBV4-2 and J is TRBJ2-1; 8 bases line up with TRBD2. This CDR3 has 16 residues. V lost 0 bases and J lost 9; bases outside the gene matches: 10. Germline CDR1 reads LGHNA; CDR2 reads YNFKEQ. CDR3 amino acids: CASSQDKRSGGIEQFF. In DNA, the CDR3 is TGTGCCAGCAGCCAAGATAAAAGGAGCGGGGGTATTGAGCAGTTCTTC.

V usage is TRBV9 and J usage is TRBJ1-1, with D possibly matching TRBD1 (6 bases). CDR3 length: 18 residues. V was cut by 2 bases and J by 8 bases, with 28 bases left in between. Germline CDR1 is SGDLS and CDR2 is YYNGEE. CDR3 DNA sequence: TGTGCCAGCAGCGTGGCCGTGGACAGCGGCCCGTCTGATGGAGAAGCTTTCTTT. Translating gives CASSVAVDSGPSDGEAFF. Filled out from reference TRBV9 and TRBJ1-1, the complete variable domain reads DSGVTQTPKHLITATGQRVTLRCSPRSGDLSVYWYQQSLDQGLQFLIQYYNGEERAKGNILERFSAQQFPDLHSELNLSSLELGDSALYFCASSVAVDSGPSDGEAFFGQGTRLTVV.

This rearrangement joins TRBV11-2 to TRBJ2-5; D not certain. The length of the CDR3 is 13 residues. The germline V gene has CDR1 SGHAT and CDR2 FQNNGV. Trimming took 5 bases from V and 5 from J, leaving 12 bases between them. The CDR3 DNA reads as TGTGCCAGCAGCGGCGGTAGTTCGGAGACCCAGTACTTC. This codes for CASSGGSSETQYF.

The J gene is TRBJ2-3, the V gene TRBV29-1; D assignment may be TRBD1 or TRBD2 (5 bases each). The germline V and J ends were trimmed by 4 bases and 8 bases, with 25 bases remaining between them. The CDR3 contains 16 residues. The V gene's germline CDR1 is SQVTM and CDR2 ANQGSEA. The DNA of the CDR3 is TGCAGCGTTGTTGGCGTCAGGGCACGAGTTGGGGGTACGCAGTATTTT. Amino acid sequence: CSVVGVRARVGGTQYF.

This chain connects TRBV6-5 to TRBJ2-1; 11 nucleotides align to TRBD1. This CDR3 is built from 14 residues. V gave up 6 bases and J gave up 7 bases; unmatched junction bases: 5. The germline V gene has CDR1 MNHEY and CDR2 SVGAGI. Here the CDR3 DNA reads TGTGCCAGCAGCACGGACAGGGGGCAGAATGAGCAGTTCTTC. Translated: CASSTDRGQNEQFF.

This clonotype was observed a handful of times. V gene TRBV12-3 or TRBV12-4 combines with J gene TRBJ2-1; 8 nucleotides agree with TRBD2. There are 15 residues in the CDR3. With 3 bases clipped from V and 9 bases from J, the junction kept 10 bases outside the gene matches. DNA of the CDR3: TGTGCCAGCAGTTTCTTGGGCGGGGGGAGGGCTGAGCAGTTCTTC. This codes for CASSFLGGGRAEQFF.

The chain employs TRBV28 and TRBJ2-7, with D perhaps matching TRBD2 (5 bases). With 4 bases removed from V and 8 bases from J, the gap between germline ends came to 12 bases. Germline V lookup: CDR1 MDHEN, CDR2 SYDVKM. There are 12 residues in the CDR3. The CDR3 DNA is TGTGCCAGCAGTTCGGCGACTACGAAGCAGTACTTC. This sequence encodes CASSSATTKQYF. The whole variable domain, filled in from reference TRBV28 and TRBJ2-7, reads DVKVTQSSRYLVKRTGEKVFLECVQDMDHENMFWYRQDPGLGLRLIYFSYDVKMKEKGDIPEGYSVSREKKERFSLILESASTNQTSMYLCASSSATTKQYFGPGTRLTVT.

This clonotype came up once. The chain recombines TRBV10-2 with TRBJ2-3, with D possibly TRBD1 on 5 matching bases. Trimming removed 6 bases from V and 6 bases from J, with 16 bases in between. The CDR3 is 14 residues long. Germline assignment: CDR1 WSHSY and CDR2 SAAADI. For the CDR3, the DNA is TGCGCCAGCAGAAATTTAGGGGCAACGGATACGCAGTATTTT. Residues: CASRNLGATDTQYF.

This chain uses TRBV12-3 or TRBV12-4 with TRBJ1-2; D call uncertain. There are 14 residues in the CDR3. Trimming cost V 7 bases and J 7 bases, with 19 bases left between them. In DNA, the CDR3 is TGTGCCAGCAAAGGAGGCAGCGCGCGCCGTGGCTACACCTTC. Residues: CASKGGSARRGYTF.

The V gene is TRBV7-9, the J gene TRBJ1-1; possible D gene TRBD1, 6 bases. The CDR3 has 15 amino acids. In germline, CDR1 is SEHNR, CDR2 FQNEAQ (reference sequence). V lost 0 bases to trimming and J lost 4 bases, with 12 bases between them. In DNA form, the CDR3 reads TGTGCCAGCAGCTTAGCCCGAGGGGGTTTCACTGAAGCTTTCTTT. The encoded protein is CASSLARGGFTEAFF.

This clonotype was seen only a few times. The rearrangement uses TRBV20-1 and TRBJ1-5, with a possible D match to TRBD1 (5 bases). The CDR3 extends over 15 amino acids. Germline loops: CDR1 DFQATT, CDR2 SNEGSKA (reference sequence). The ends were cut back, 2 bases at V and 7 bases at J, with 18 bases in the middle. The CDR3 DNA reads TGCAGTGCTAGATCCTATTCGGGGGATGACCAGCCCCAGCATTTT. Translated, it gives CSARSYSGDDQPQHF.

This clonotype was seen only once. The chain carries TRBV4-3 and TRBJ1-2; D call uncertain. This CDR3 region has 17 residues. Trimming left V 0 bases short and J 4 bases short, with 18 bases between. Germline V gene data show CDR1 as LGHNA and CDR2 as YSLEER. As DNA, the CDR3 is TGCGCCAGCAGCCAAGAGTACGAGCCCCTAGCCGGCTATGGCTACACCTTC. Its translation: CASSQEYEPLAGYGYTF.